The rows below give T cell receptor beta chains drawn from one sample of a study of blood T cell repertoires in COVID-19. Clones were sequenced by immunoSEQ multiplex PCR, and TCRdb holds only the in-frame ones, with some missing. Of some 180,000 clones listed, around 80% were seen once; the top ten hold 2.5% to 3.5%. Sequences were obtained from peripheral blood. These receptors were taken from a woman aged 80 or over with active or convalescent COVID-19. Both conserved end residues are part of each CDR3. Each record gives: V gene, clone size, D gene, J gene, CDR3 DNA, CDR3 protein. The D gene is left open where the match is weak. Only part of the rows carry a size: once, few, many, or a class if the clone is expanded.

v_call: TRBV27; clone_size: -; d_call: -; j_call: TRBJ1-2; cdr3_nt: TGTGCCAGCAGTTTATCCTTTGGGCAGGCCTCCTATGGCTACACCTTC; cdr3_aa: CASSLSFGQASYGYTF
v_call: TRBV19; clone_size: -; d_call: -; j_call: TRBJ2-7; cdr3_nt: TGTGCCAGTAGTACCTCGACAGTGGCGTACGAGCAGTACTTC; cdr3_aa: CASSTSTVAYEQYF
v_call: TRBV11-2; clone_size: few; d_call: -; j_call: TRBJ1-1; cdr3_nt: TGTGCCAGCAGCCGAACCGGGGGTACTGAAGCTTTCTTT; cdr3_aa: CASSRTGGTEAFF
v_call: TRBV6-5; clone_size: -; d_call: -; j_call: TRBJ2-5; cdr3_nt: TGTGCCAGCAGACGAATCAGGGGTAGCGAGACCCAGTACTTC; cdr3_aa: CASRRIRGSETQYF
v_call: TRBV4-2; clone_size: few; d_call: TRBD2; j_call: TRBJ2-7; cdr3_nt: TGTGCCAGCAGCCCGGCCAGCGGGGCGAACTACGAGCAGTACTTC; cdr3_aa: CASSPASGANYEQYF
v_call: TRBV6-5; clone_size: -; d_call: -; j_call: TRBJ1-1; cdr3_nt: TGTGCCAGCAGCCGGGACTTTACGAACACTGAAGCTTTCTTT; cdr3_aa: CASSRDFTNTEAFF
v_call: TRBV2; clone_size: -; d_call: TRBD1; j_call: TRBJ2-7; cdr3_nt: TGTGCCAGCAGTATAAAGGACAGGGCAAACGAGCAGTACTTC; cdr3_aa: CASSIKDRANEQYF
v_call: TRBV7-2; clone_size: -; d_call: -; j_call: TRBJ1-5; cdr3_nt: TGTGCCAGCAGCGCCGGACGCGAGGGCCAGCCCCAGCATTTT; cdr3_aa: CASSAGREGQPQHF
v_call: TRBV2; clone_size: -; d_call: TRBD1; j_call: TRBJ1-6; cdr3_nt: TGTGCCAGCAGTGGACAGGGTATCCCCCTCCACTTT; cdr3_aa: CASSGQGIPLHF
v_call: TRBV2; clone_size: -; d_call: -; j_call: TRBJ2-7; cdr3_nt: TGTGCCAGCAGCACAGTTGGCGAGCAGTACTTC; cdr3_aa: CASSTVGEQYF
v_call: TRBV3-1/TRBV3-2; clone_size: few; d_call: TRBD1; j_call: TRBJ2-7; cdr3_nt: TGTGCCAGCAGCTACGGGACAGGGCCCTACGAGCAGTACTTC; cdr3_aa: CASSYGTGPYEQYF
v_call: TRBV7-9; clone_size: -; d_call: TRBD1; j_call: TRBJ1-1; cdr3_nt: TGTGCCGGGGGACAGGGGGTCTACACTGAAGCTTTCTTT; cdr3_aa: CAGGQGVYTEAFF
v_call: TRBV6-5; clone_size: -; d_call: -; j_call: TRBJ1-2; cdr3_nt: TGTGCCAGCCGCCGGTCGCTTGGGAGTAACTATGGCTACACCTTC; cdr3_aa: CASRRSLGSNYGYTF
v_call: TRBV4-3; clone_size: -; d_call: TRBD1; j_call: TRBJ2-1; cdr3_nt: TGCGCCAGCAGCCGAAGGACAGGGCTGGATGAGCAGTTCTTC; cdr3_aa: CASSRRTGLDEQFF
v_call: TRBV11-2; clone_size: -; d_call: -; j_call: TRBJ2-2; cdr3_nt: TGTGCCAGCAGTCTGGGGCGTGGGAACACCGGGGAGCTGTTTTTT; cdr3_aa: CASSLGRGNTGELFF
v_call: TRBV19; clone_size: -; d_call: -; j_call: TRBJ2-1; cdr3_nt: TGTGCCAGTAGTATATCCGGTGGGCAGTTCTTC; cdr3_aa: CASSISGGQFF
v_call: TRBV9; clone_size: -; d_call: -; j_call: TRBJ2-3; cdr3_nt: TGTGCCAGCAGCGCGACTCATACGCAGTATTTT; cdr3_aa: CASSATHTQYF
v_call: TRBV15; clone_size: few; d_call: TRBD1; j_call: TRBJ1-4; cdr3_nt: TGTGCCACCAGCAGAGAGATCGGGACAGGGAATGAAAAACTGTTTTTT; cdr3_aa: CATSREIGTGNEKLFF
v_call: TRBV25-1; clone_size: few; d_call: -; j_call: TRBJ1-2; cdr3_nt: TGTGCCAGCAGTGAAGGATACGGGATCTCTGGCTACACCTTC; cdr3_aa: CASSEGYGISGYTF
v_call: TRBV18; clone_size: once; d_call: TRBD1; j_call: TRBJ2-1; cdr3_nt: TGTGCCAGCTCACCACCGTCGAGACAGGGCCCCTACAATGAGCAGTTCTTC; cdr3_aa: CASSPPSRQGPYNEQFF
v_call: TRBV19; clone_size: -; d_call: TRBD1; j_call: TRBJ1-2; cdr3_nt: TGTGCCAGTAGGGGACAGGGGGCGAATTTCTATGGCTACACCTTC; cdr3_aa: CASRGQGANFYGYTF
v_call: TRBV19; clone_size: -; d_call: -; j_call: TRBJ2-7; cdr3_nt: TGTGCCAGTAAAAACCGGTCGGGAGTCTACGAGCAGTACTTC; cdr3_aa: CASKNRSGVYEQYF
v_call: TRBV3-1/TRBV3-2; clone_size: -; d_call: TRBD2; j_call: TRBJ2-5; cdr3_nt: TGTGCCAGCAGTTGGGGGGGAAATCAAGAGACCCAGTACTTC; cdr3_aa: CASSWGGNQETQYF
v_call: TRBV18; clone_size: -; d_call: -; j_call: TRBJ2-7; cdr3_nt: TGTGCCAGCTCACCGAACAGATACGAGCAGTACTTC; cdr3_aa: CASSPNRYEQYF
v_call: TRBV5-1; clone_size: -; d_call: -; j_call: TRBJ2-5; cdr3_nt: TGCGCCAGCAGCTTGACAGCCAACCAAGAGACCCAGTACTTC; cdr3_aa: CASSLTANQETQYF
v_call: TRBV27; clone_size: -; d_call: -; j_call: TRBJ1-1; cdr3_nt: TGTGCCAGCAGTTTTCCAGGGTTCACTGAAGCTTTCTTT; cdr3_aa: CASSFPGFTEAFF
v_call: TRBV27; clone_size: once; d_call: -; j_call: TRBJ1-4; cdr3_nt: TGTGCCAGCAGTCCCGGGCCTAATCCACCTCTCCGGGGTAAACTGTTTTTT; cdr3_aa: CASSPGPNPPLRGKLFF
v_call: TRBV7-2; clone_size: few; d_call: -; j_call: TRBJ1-2; cdr3_nt: TGTGCCAGCAGCCCCTGGGGGGGGGCTAACTATGGCTACACCTTC; cdr3_aa: CASSPWGGANYGYTF
v_call: TRBV4-1; clone_size: once; d_call: TRBD1; j_call: TRBJ1-2; cdr3_nt: TGCGCCAGCAGCCAAGCGGACAGGGGGTATGGCTACACCTTC; cdr3_aa: CASSQADRGYGYTF
v_call: TRBV7-2; clone_size: once; d_call: TRBD1; j_call: TRBJ1-2; cdr3_nt: TGTGCCAGCAGCTTAGAGGCAGGGGGTCATGGCTACACCTTC; cdr3_aa: CASSLEAGGHGYTF
v_call: TRBV6-4; clone_size: few; d_call: -; j_call: TRBJ1-6; cdr3_nt: TGTGCCAGCAGAGCGGAGGGTATTCATTCACCCCTCCACTTT; cdr3_aa: CASRAEGIHSPLHF
v_call: TRBV2; clone_size: -; d_call: TRBD1; j_call: TRBJ2-1; cdr3_nt: TGTGCCAGCAGTGCTGACAGGGGATCCTACAATGAGCAGTTCTTC; cdr3_aa: CASSADRGSYNEQFF
v_call: TRBV6-5; clone_size: -; d_call: -; j_call: TRBJ2-3; cdr3_nt: TGTGCCAGCAGAAACCCCGGCGGTCTCGATACGCAGTATTTT; cdr3_aa: CASRNPGGLDTQYF
v_call: TRBV28; clone_size: once; d_call: TRBD1; j_call: TRBJ2-3; cdr3_nt: TGTGCCAGCAGTTTATGGGACAGGGAGACAGATACGCAGTATTTT; cdr3_aa: CASSLWDRETDTQYF
v_call: TRBV28; clone_size: -; d_call: TRBD1; j_call: TRBJ1-2; cdr3_nt: TGTGCCAGCACTCAGGGGGTAGTTCGCTATGGCTACACCTTC; cdr3_aa: CASTQGVVRYGYTF
v_call: TRBV5-6; clone_size: once; d_call: -; j_call: TRBJ1-1; cdr3_nt: TGTGCCAGCAGCTTTAGGACAACGGAGCTACCTTTCTTT; cdr3_aa: CASSFRTTELPFF
v_call: TRBV5-5; clone_size: -; d_call: -; j_call: TRBJ1-1; cdr3_nt: TGTGCCAGCAGCCCGGCCGGACAGAAAGCTTTCTTT; cdr3_aa: CASSPAGQKAFF
v_call: TRBV18; clone_size: -; d_call: -; j_call: TRBJ1-4; cdr3_nt: TGTGCCAGCTCACCACCGTCCGGGACAACTAATGAAAAACTGTTTTTT; cdr3_aa: CASSPPSGTTNEKLFF
v_call: TRBV2; clone_size: -; d_call: -; j_call: TRBJ2-5; cdr3_nt: TGTGCCAGCACCCCCAGGCAGGGGATCGCCCAGTACTTC; cdr3_aa: CASTPRQGIAQYF
v_call: TRBV28; clone_size: -; d_call: TRBD1; j_call: TRBJ1-2; cdr3_nt: TGTGCCAGCAGCACCACGGGACAGTTCTATGGCTACACCTTC; cdr3_aa: CASSTTGQFYGYTF
v_call: TRBV7-9; clone_size: few; d_call: TRBD1; j_call: TRBJ1-1; cdr3_nt: TGTGCCAGCAGCCAGTTGGGACAGGCCGGGAATCAAGCTTTCTTT; cdr3_aa: CASSQLGQAGNQAFF
v_call: TRBV5-1; clone_size: -; d_call: TRBD2; j_call: TRBJ2-3; cdr3_nt: TGCGCCAGCAGCGGGATAGCGGGGGGCACAGATACGCAGTATTTT; cdr3_aa: CASSGIAGGTDTQYF
v_call: TRBV6-2/TRBV6-3; clone_size: -; d_call: -; j_call: TRBJ2-7; cdr3_nt: TGTGCCAGCAGTTACGATACCCGGGTGGAGCAGTACTTC; cdr3_aa: CASSYDTRVEQYF
v_call: TRBV19; clone_size: -; d_call: -; j_call: TRBJ1-5; cdr3_nt: TGTGCCAGTAGTCCCGACATGAATCAGCCCCAGCATTTT; cdr3_aa: CASSPDMNQPQHF
v_call: TRBV7-9; clone_size: -; d_call: TRBD1; j_call: TRBJ1-5; cdr3_nt: TGTGCCAGCAGCTTAGGGCGAGGGGGCCCTCAGCCCCAGCATTTT; cdr3_aa: CASSLGRGGPQPQHF
v_call: TRBV15; clone_size: -; d_call: TRBD1; j_call: TRBJ1-4; cdr3_nt: TGTGCCACCAGCACGGGACAGGGGGCTAAGCTTAATGAAAAACTGTTTTTT; cdr3_aa: CATSTGQGAKLNEKLFF
v_call: TRBV13; clone_size: -; d_call: TRBD1; j_call: TRBJ1-2; cdr3_nt: TGTGCCAGCAGCTGGGGGACAGGGGGCGTGGGTGGCTACACCTTC; cdr3_aa: CASSWGTGGVGGYTF
v_call: TRBV15; clone_size: -; d_call: TRBD1; j_call: TRBJ1-5; cdr3_nt: TGTGCCACCAGCGGACGGCCCTTGACAGGGACCGTTCAGCCCCAGCATTTT; cdr3_aa: CATSGRPLTGTVQPQHF